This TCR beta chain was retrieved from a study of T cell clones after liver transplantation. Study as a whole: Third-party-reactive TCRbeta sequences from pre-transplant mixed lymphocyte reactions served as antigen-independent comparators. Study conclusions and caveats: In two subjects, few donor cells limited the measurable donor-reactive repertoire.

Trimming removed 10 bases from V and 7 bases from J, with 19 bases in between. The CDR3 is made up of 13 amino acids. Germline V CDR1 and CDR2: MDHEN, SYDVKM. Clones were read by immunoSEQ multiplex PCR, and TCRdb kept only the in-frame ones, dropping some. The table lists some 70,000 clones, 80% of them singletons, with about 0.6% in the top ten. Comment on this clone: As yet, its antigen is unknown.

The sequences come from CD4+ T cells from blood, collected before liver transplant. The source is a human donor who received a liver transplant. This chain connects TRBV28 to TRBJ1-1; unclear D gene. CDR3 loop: CATDPRGNLEAFF. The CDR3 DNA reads TGTGCCACTGACCCGAGAGGTAATCTTGAAGCTTTCTTT.